This T cell receptor (beta chain) derives from a study of cytomegalovirus exposure and HLA in healthy donors. Study conclusions and caveats: Researchers reported from a later analysis that most CMV-associated TCR beta chains appeared HLA-restricted.

The study ran its PCR with 60 Vbeta and 13 Jbeta primers. Here immunoSEQ multiplex PCR was the method, and the copy in TCRdb shows in-frame clones only, minus some. The sample comprises around 210,000 clones, roughly 78% of which are singletons, and around 0.45% rests with the top ten. In regard to this clone: Its specificity is not known.

The TCR comes from a boy younger than 18 in good health and CMV-seronegative. Sequenced sample: PBMCs.

CDR3 sequence: CASSLLSSGKNEQFF. The CDR3, as DNA: TGTGCCAGCAGTTTATTATCTAGCGGAAAAAATGAGCAGTTCTTC. This chain connects TRBV27 to TRBJ2-1, with 7 bases matching TRBD2. CDR1 MNHEY and CDR2 SMNVEV come from the germline V gene (reference sequence). With V trimmed by 1 base and J by 7 bases, 7 bases remained unmatched. This CDR3 comprises 15 residues.